This entry describes one TCR beta chain. Its antigen is unknown. The sample originates from a study of cytomegalovirus exposure and HLA in healthy donors. Study results and limitations: A list of about 180 TCR beta chains associated with cytomegalovirus was given.

The PCR made use of 60 Vbeta and 13 Jbeta primers. The table came from immunoSEQ multiplex PCR; TCRdb's copy has only in-frame clones and leaves some out. The sample holds some 180,000 clones, about 90% seen once. Germline CDR1 and CDR2: LNHDA and SQIVND (reference sequence). The CDR3 runs to 13 residues. Between the trimmed V and J ends, which lost 7 bases and 5 bases, there was a span of 11 bases. The V gene is TRBV19, the J gene TRBJ2-2, with D possibly matching TRBD2 (6 bases). This TCR was recovered from a boy aged 2-15 years in good health and CMV-seronegative. The sequenced material came from PBMCs. The CDR3 coding sequence is TGTGCCAGTAAGGAGGGTAGTACCGGGGAGCTGTTTTTT. This sequence encodes CASKEGSTGELFF.